A selection of T cell receptor beta chains follows, all from one sample in a study of T cell responses to AZD1222 COVID-19 vaccine. Method: immunoSEQ multiplex PCR; TCRdb's copy keeps in-frame clones and lacks some. The table includes 60,000 to 75,000 clones, approximately 83% detected once. Sample: peripheral blood, taken 28 days after the second AZD1222 dose. The receptors shown here come from an adult who received the AZD1222 COVID-19 vaccine. CDR3s include the opening cysteine and the closing phenylalanine or tryptophan. D genes are given only for firm matches. The size entry is marked missing in some rows and otherwise reads once, few, many or a size class.

V	J	size	D	DNA	CDR3
TRBV12-2	TRBJ2-3	NA	NA	TGTGCAAGTCGTCAAGAGGACAGGGAAGGCTCAGATACGCAGTATTTT	CASRQEDREGSDTQYF
TRBV4-1	TRBJ2-1	few	NA	TGCGCCAGCAGCCAAGTATGGCGCAATGAGCAGTTCTTC	CASSQVWRNEQFF
TRBV4-2	TRBJ2-3	few	NA	TGTGCCAGCAGCCAAGATAGTCCGGGTTGGCAGTATTTT	CASSQDSPGWQYF
TRBV7-6	TRBJ2-5	NA	NA	TGTGCCAGCAGCTTAGTAGGGGGGGGCGCGGAGACCCAGTACTTC	CASSLVGGGAETQYF
TRBV11-2	TRBJ2-5	NA	NA	TGTGCCAGCAGCCCACCCGCCGGAGAGACCCAGTACTTC	CASSPPAGETQYF
TRBV2	TRBJ1-6	NA	NA	TGTGCCAGCAGCCTAAACAGTCCCCTCCACTTT	CASSLNSPLHF
TRBV6-1	TRBJ1-5	NA	NA	TGTGCCAGCAGTGACGGAGGGGTTCAGCCCCAGCATTTT	CASSDGGVQPQHF
TRBV5-4	TRBJ1-5	NA	NA	TGTGCCAGCTTGCCCGGGCAGCCCCAGCATTTT	CASLPGQPQHF
TRBV27	TRBJ1-2	few	TRBD1	TGTGCCAGCAGATTCCTAACAGGGGGCTATGGCTACACCTTC	CASRFLTGGYGYTF
TRBV7-5	TRBJ1-3	NA	NA	TGTGCCAGAAGCTGCCCGGGACAGGTCGGAAACACCATATATTTT	CARSCPGQVGNTIYF
TRBV2	TRBJ2-5	NA	NA	TGTGCCAGCACCTCTCGACAGGCGGAGACCCAGTACTTC	CASTSRQAETQYF
TRBV19	TRBJ1-5	NA	TRBD1	TGTGCCAGTAGTCACAGGGGGCCCCATCAGCCCCAGCATTTT	CASSHRGPHQPQHF
TRBV5-4	TRBJ1-4	once	NA	TGTGCCAGCAGCTCCCGAGACGAAGGTGAAAAACTGTTTTTT	CASSSRDEGEKLFF
TRBV4-1	TRBJ2-5	NA	NA	TGCGCCAGCAGCCAAGAGGGTGTAGTGAGGCAGACAGAGACCCAGTACTTC	CASSQEGVVRQTETQYF
TRBV6-5	TRBJ1-1	once	NA	TGTGCCAGCAGTTACTTTGCATCAAATGGCTTAACTGAAGCTTTCTTT	CASSYFASNGLTEAFF
TRBV10-1	TRBJ1-1	NA	NA	TGCGCCAGCAGTGAGTCGTACGCAGGACGGAACACTGAAGCTTTCTTT	CASSESYAGRNTEAFF
TRBV30	TRBJ1-1	NA	TRBD1	TGTGTAACCCAACGGGACAGGGACACTGAAGCTTTCTTT	CVTQRDRDTEAFF
TRBV4-3	TRBJ2-1	NA	NA	TGCGCCAGCAGCCAAGGAGTAGTAGACAATGAGCAGTTCTTC	CASSQGVVDNEQFF
TRBV4-2	TRBJ1-5	NA	TRBD1	TGTGCCAGCAGCCCCAATTATCCGCGGGACAGGGAGGAGTATAGCAATCAGCCCCAGCATTTT	CASSPNYPRDREEYSNQPQHF
TRBV27	TRBJ1-2	NA	NA	TGTGCCAGCAGTTGGGCGGCAGACTATGGCTACACCTTC	CASSWAADYGYTF
TRBV4-2	TRBJ1-2	few	TRBD1	TGTGCCAGCAGCCTTACGCAGGGGGACAGGGGAATTTCTAACTATGGCTACACCTTC	CASSLTQGDRGISNYGYTF
TRBV5-4	TRBJ1-4	NA	NA	TGTGCCAGCAGCTCCTCGCGGTCACGACAGAATGAAAAACTGTTTTTT	CASSSSRSRQNEKLFF
TRBV10-1	TRBJ2-7	NA	NA	TGCGCCAGCAGTGAGTCTGGCAGGGTGGCGAACGAGCAGTACTTC	CASSESGRVANEQYF
TRBV14	TRBJ2-3	NA	NA	TGTGCCAGCAGACTTAGTGGCCCCGTAGCTACGCAGTATTTT	CASRLSGPVATQYF
TRBV11-2	TRBJ1-3	NA	NA	TGTGCCAGCAGCTATAATCTCAGGTCTGGAAACACCATATATTTT	CASSYNLRSGNTIYF
TRBV15	TRBJ2-7	NA	NA	TGTGCCACCAGCAGAGATGTTGGGGGGGCGGGCGAGCAGTACTTC	CATSRDVGGAGEQYF
TRBV6-2/TRBV6-3	TRBJ2-7	NA	NA	TGTGCCAGCAGTTACAGTAGCCCGGGAACCTACGAGCAGTACTTC	CASSYSSPGTYEQYF
TRBV4-3	TRBJ2-5	NA	NA	TGCGCCAGCAGCCAAGAGGGGATTCTCGGACCCAGGCCGGGAGAGACCCAGTACTTC	CASSQEGILGPRPGETQYF
TRBV7-2	TRBJ2-7	NA	NA	TGTGCCAGCAGCTTAGCTAGCCGCACCTACGAGCAGTACTTC	CASSLASRTYEQYF
TRBV7-8	TRBJ1-1	NA	NA	TGTGCCAGCAGCTATCGCATGAACACTGAAGCTTTCTTT	CASSYRMNTEAFF
TRBV15	TRBJ2-5	NA	NA	TGTGCCACCAGCAGAGAGGTGGGGGGGGCGGCCCAGTACTTC	CATSREVGGAAQYF
TRBV29-1	TRBJ2-1	NA	NA	TGCAGCGGCAACGGGGGCCTAGGCTACAATGAGCAGTTCTTC	CSGNGGLGYNEQFF
TRBV6-6	TRBJ2-5	NA	NA	TGTGCCAGCAGTTACTCGAACAGGGCAAAAGAGACCCAGTACTTC	CASSYSNRAKETQYF
TRBV28	TRBJ1-5	NA	TRBD1	TGTGCCAGCAGCCGAGACAGGGGCGGCAATCAGCCCCAGCATTTT	CASSRDRGGNQPQHF
TRBV15	TRBJ1-4	NA	TRBD1	TGTGCCACCAGCAGGGGCTTTACGGACAGGCCGAATGAAAAACTGTTTTTT	CATSRGFTDRPNEKLFF
TRBV18	TRBJ1-1	NA	NA	TGTGCCAGCTCACCACCCGGGCGGACACCTGAAGCTTTCTTT	CASSPPGRTPEAFF
TRBV7-2	TRBJ1-2	NA	TRBD1	TGTGCCAGCAGCCCTAGCCTCGACAGGGGGCTGAGCTATGGCTACACCTTC	CASSPSLDRGLSYGYTF